Below, one T cell receptor beta chain is given with its context. These data come from a study of blood T cell repertoires in COVID-19. About the study: Sites in the United States, Italy and Spain provided acute and convalescent COVID-19 samples. PBMCs, B-cell-depleted T cells, or T cells provided the cDNA or gDNA that made up the material.

In the original processing: By means of reference gene primer amplification, nucleated cell counts were estimated. TCRdb's table, derived via immunoSEQ multiplex PCR, lists solely in-frame clones and lacks some. Clone size and the V and J calls come from that table; the DNA yielded D and trimming. The sample includes about 160,000 clones, 84% of them seen just once. CDR3 length equals 16 residues. CDR1 and CDR2 from the germline V gene are LNHNV and YYDKDF (reference sequence). The ends were cut back, 1 base at V and 2 bases at J, with 9 bases in the middle. The sequenced sample consisted of peripheral blood. The V call is TRBV15, the J call TRBJ1-6; no clear D gene. The TCR originated in a man between 18 and 35 years old with active or convalescent COVID-19. CDR3 loop: CATSRADLTYNSPLHF. CDR3 nucleotides: TGTGCCACCAGCAGAGCGGACTTAACCTATAATTCACCCCTCCACTTT.